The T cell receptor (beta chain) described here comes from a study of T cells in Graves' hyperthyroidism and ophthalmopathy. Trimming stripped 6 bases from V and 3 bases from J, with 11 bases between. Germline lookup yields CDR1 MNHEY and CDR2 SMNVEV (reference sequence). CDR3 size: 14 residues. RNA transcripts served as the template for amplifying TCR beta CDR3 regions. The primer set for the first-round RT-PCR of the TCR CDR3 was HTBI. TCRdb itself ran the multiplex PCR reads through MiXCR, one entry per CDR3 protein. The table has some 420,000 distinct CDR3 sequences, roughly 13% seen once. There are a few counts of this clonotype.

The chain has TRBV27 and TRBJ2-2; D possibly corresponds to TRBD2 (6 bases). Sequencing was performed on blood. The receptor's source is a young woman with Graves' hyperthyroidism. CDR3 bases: TGTGCCAGCAGCTACCGGGACTACACCGGGGAGCTGTTTTTT. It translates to CASSYRDYTGELFF.